This T cell receptor beta chain came from a study of blood T cell repertoires in COVID-19. Sequenced by immunoSEQ multiplex PCR; TCRdb stores in-frame clones only, minus some. Here the sample spans over 120,000 clones, about 86% being singletons. This clone was observed once. CDR1 is MNHEY and CDR2 is SVGAGI in the germline V gene. With 5 bases removed from V and 8 bases from J, the gap between germline ends came to 15 bases. The CDR3 totals 13 residues. This chain joins TRBV6-5 and TRBJ1-1; weak D call: TRBD1 (5 bases). This TCR derives from an older woman with acute or convalescent COVID-19. Sequences were obtained from peripheral blood. The CDR3 DNA is TGTGCCAGCAGTCCCGACAGCCTACAAGAAGCTTTCTTT. This codes for CASSPDSLQEAFF.